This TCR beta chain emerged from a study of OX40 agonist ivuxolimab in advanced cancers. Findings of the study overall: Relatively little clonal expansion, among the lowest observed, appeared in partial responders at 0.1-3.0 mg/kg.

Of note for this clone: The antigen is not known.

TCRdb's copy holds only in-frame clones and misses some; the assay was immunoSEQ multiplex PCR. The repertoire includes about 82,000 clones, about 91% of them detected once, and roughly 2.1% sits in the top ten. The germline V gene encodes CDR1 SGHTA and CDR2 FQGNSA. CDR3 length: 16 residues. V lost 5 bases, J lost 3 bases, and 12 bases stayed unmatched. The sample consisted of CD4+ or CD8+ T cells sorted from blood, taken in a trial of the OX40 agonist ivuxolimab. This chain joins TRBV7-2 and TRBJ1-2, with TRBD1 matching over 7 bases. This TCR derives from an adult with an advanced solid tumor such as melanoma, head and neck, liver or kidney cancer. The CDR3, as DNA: TGTGCCAGCAGCCCACTGACAGGGATTAGCTACTATGGCTACACCTTC. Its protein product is CASSPLTGISYYGYTF.